Shown below are 5 T cell receptor beta chains from a single sample sequenced in a study of blood T cell repertoires in COVID-19. Clones were read by immunoSEQ multiplex PCR, and TCRdb kept only the in-frame ones, dropping some. The sample has 30,000 or so clones; around 86% are singletons. Sequencing was done on a sample of peripheral blood. These receptor sequences come from a woman of 80 years or more with active or convalescent COVID-19.

The CDR3 DNA is TGTGCCAGCAGTCAGGACAATTTGAGCACAGATACGCAGTATTTT. It translates to CASSQDNLSTDTQYF. The gene calls are TRBV6-6 and TRBJ2-3, with a weak D call TRBD1 (5 bases). Germline CDR1 and CDR2: MNHNY and SVGAGI (reference sequence). This CDR3 comprises 15 residues. The ends were cut back, 5 bases at V and 0 bases at J, with 12 bases in the middle.

The chain couples TRBV9 to TRBJ2-1; 9 bases align to TRBD2. Germline loops: CDR1 SGDLS, CDR2 YYNGEE. The CDR3 is 14 residues long. The J segment lost 8 bases and the V segment lost 6 bases, leaving 9 bases of the junction unmatched. CDR3 in DNA: TGTGCCAGCAAACCGGGTAGCGGGAGCGATGAGCAGTTCTTC. Translation: CASKPGSGSDEQFF.

The CDR3 region is CASILGSVDTQYF. CDR3 in DNA: TGTGCCAGCATCCTGGGTAGCGTTGATACGCAGTATTTT. This chain uses TRBV7-9 with TRBJ2-3; D possibly corresponds to TRBD2 (5 bases). Trimming took 7 bases from V and 6 from J, leaving 14 bases between them. This CDR3 is built from 13 residues. Looked up from germline, CDR1 is SEHNR and CDR2 is FQNEAQ (reference sequence).

The V call is TRBV27, the J call TRBJ2-5; 12 nucleotides line up with TRBD2. V dropped 6 bases and J dropped 5; count of bases not matched to a gene: 7. CDR3 length equals 15 residues. Germline V gene lookup returns CDR1 MNHEY and CDR2 SMNVEV (reference sequence). The CDR3 here is CASRLSGTSGETQYF. The CDR3 DNA reads as TGTGCCAGCAGGCTATCCGGGACTAGCGGGGAGACCCAGTACTTC.

In DNA, the CDR3 is TGTGCCAGCAGCGTAGACCAGGTGGTCACCGGGGAGCTGTTTTTT. Its protein product is CASSVDQVVTGELFF. The rearrangement links TRBV9 to TRBJ2-2; unclear D gene. The ends were cut back, 0 bases at V and 4 bases at J, with 10 bases in the middle. Germline V gene sequence: CDR1 SGDLS, CDR2 YYNGEE. This CDR3 is built from 15 residues.